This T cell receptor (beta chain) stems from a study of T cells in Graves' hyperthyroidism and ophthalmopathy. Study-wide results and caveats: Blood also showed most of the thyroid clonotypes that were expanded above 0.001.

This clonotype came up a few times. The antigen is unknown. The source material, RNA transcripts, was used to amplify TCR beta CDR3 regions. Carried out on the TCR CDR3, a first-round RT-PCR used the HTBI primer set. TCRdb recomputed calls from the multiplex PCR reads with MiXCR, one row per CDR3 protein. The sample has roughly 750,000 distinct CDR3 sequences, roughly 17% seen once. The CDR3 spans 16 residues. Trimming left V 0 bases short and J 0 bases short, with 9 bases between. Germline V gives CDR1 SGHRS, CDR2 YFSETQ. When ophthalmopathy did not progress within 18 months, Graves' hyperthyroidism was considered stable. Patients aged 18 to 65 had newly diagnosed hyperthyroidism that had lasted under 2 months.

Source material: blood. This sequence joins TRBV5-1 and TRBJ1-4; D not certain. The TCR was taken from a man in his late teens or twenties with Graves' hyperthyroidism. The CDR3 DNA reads TGCGCCAGCAGCTTGGACCCCCATGCAACTAATGAAAAACTGTTTTTT. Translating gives CASSLDPHATNEKLFF. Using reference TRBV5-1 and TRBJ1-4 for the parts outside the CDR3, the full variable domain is KAGVTQTPRYLIKTRGQQVTLSCSPISGHRSVSWYQQTPGQGLQFLFEYFSETQRNKGNFPGRFSGRQFSNSRSEMNVSTLELGDSALYLCASSLDPHATNEKLFFGSGTQLSVL.